The entry that follows covers one TCR beta chain sequence. The sample originates from a study of T cell changes during pregnancy in multiple sclerosis. The CDR3 is 15 amino acids. V was trimmed by 5 bases and J by 2 bases, leaving 13 bases between them. The germline gives CDR1 SEHNR, CDR2 FQNEAQ (reference sequence). Here immunoSEQ multiplex PCR was the method, and the copy in TCRdb shows in-frame clones only, minus some. Among more than 90,000 clones, 80% to 95% were seen once, and the ten largest hold about 2%. The chain recombines TRBV7-9 with TRBJ1-5; D might be TRBD1 (5 bases). The specimen was peripheral blood, collected after pregnancy. The clonotype comes from a female donor with multiple sclerosis, enrolled in a pregnancy study. CDR3 protein: CASSPGSWGNQPQHF. In DNA form, the CDR3 reads TGTGCCAGCAGCCCAGGGTCGTGGGGCAATCAGCCCCAGCATTTT.